This T cell receptor (beta chain) originates from a study of cytomegalovirus exposure and HLA in healthy donors. Study-wide results and caveats: By a later analysis, the bulk of CMV-associated TCR beta chains appeared HLA-restricted. The records held CMV serostatus as the only immune exposure information.

CDR3 length: 14 residues. Germline CDR1 reads GTSNPN; CDR2 reads SVGIG (reference sequence). Trimming left V 1 base short and J 2 bases short, with 9 bases between. Primers for the PCR totalled 60 Vbeta and 13 Jbeta. TCRdb's copy holds only in-frame clones and misses some; the assay was immunoSEQ multiplex PCR. The data show 100,000 to 150,000 clones, around 73% seen once. A word on this clone: What it recognizes is unknown.

This TCR was recovered from a man under 40 in good health and CMV-seropositive. The chain is built from TRBV30 and TRBJ1-3; D unclear. Material for sequencing was PBMCs. DNA of the CDR3: TGTGCCTGGAGTGAGTTGGTAGCTGGAAACACCATATATTTT. Translated: CAWSELVAGNTIYF.